The 20 T cell receptor beta chains presented below share a single source sample, sequenced in a study of T cells after yellow fever vaccination. TCRdb reprocessed the 5' RACE reads via MiXCR and lists one record per CDR3 protein. The table includes roughly 330,000 distinct CDR3 sequences, 3% to 4.5% detected once. The specimen was PBMCs, collected 5 days after the yellow fever booster vaccination. These receptors all come from a young man who received the YFV17D yellow fever vaccine.

The table lists this clonotype with many counts. The chain joins TRBV7-2 to TRBJ2-3, with TRBD1 as a possible D gene (5 bases). V shed 3 bases and J shed 2 bases, with 9 bases lying between them. Germline V gene data show CDR1 as SGHTA and CDR2 as FQGNSA. The CDR3 consists of 14 residues. This chain's CDR3 is CASSLGPYTDTQYF. CDR3 DNA: TGTGCCAGCAGCTTGGGGCCTTACACAGATACGCAGTATTTT.

This clonotype appeared a few times. This chain joins TRBV29-1 and TRBJ2-3, with D tentatively TRBD1 (5 bases). The V and J ends lost 6 bases and 0 bases respectively, with 13 bases between them. The CDR3 has 14 residues. Germline V gives CDR1 SQVTM, CDR2 ANQGSEA. The CDR3 DNA sequence: TGCAGCGTCCAGGTTGGGGCGAGCACAGATACGCAGTATTTT. This encodes CSVQVGASTDTQYF.

At least ten counts were recorded for this clonotype. J is TRBJ2-5 and V is TRBV7-6, with D perhaps matching TRBD1 or TRBD2 (7 bases each). Germline loops: CDR1 SGHVS, CDR2 FNYEAQ. The CDR3 extends over 17 amino acids. The V and J ends lost 1 base and 1 base respectively, with 16 bases between them. The CDR3 nucleotides read TGTGCCAGCAGCTTAGTGGGGAGGGGACAGCTCCAAGAGACCCAGTACTTC. Amino acids: CASSLVGRGQLQETQYF.

In its sample, this clonotype was seen a few times. The chain has TRBV7-2 and TRBJ2-5; D unresolved. The germline V gene encodes CDR1 SGHTA and CDR2 FQGNSA. The germline V and J ends were trimmed by 3 bases and 5 bases, with 13 bases remaining between them. The CDR3 covers 14 residues. This CDR3 reads CASSFLSGSETQYF. CDR3 nucleotide sequence: TGTGCCAGCAGCTTCCTTTCGGGTTCGGAGACCCAGTACTTC.

A few counts support this clonotype. The chain uses TRBV7-2 and TRBJ1-6; possibly TRBD1 for D (6 bases). Germline V CDR1 and CDR2: SGHTA, FQGNSA. The germline V and J ends were trimmed by 0 bases and 7 bases, with 7 bases remaining between them. CDR3 size: 14 residues. CDR3 region: CASSLATGNSPLHF. CDR3 coding DNA: TGTGCCAGCAGCTTAGCAACAGGGAATTCACCCCTCCACTTT. The full variable domain, with the rest looked up from reference TRBV7-2 and TRBJ1-6, is GAGVSQSPSNKVTEKGKDVELRCDPISGHTALYWYRQSLGQGLEFLIYFQGNSAPDKSGLPSDRFSAERTGGSVSTLTIQRTQQEDSAVYLCASSLATGNSPLHFGNGTRLTVT.

The chain combines TRBV10-2 with TRBJ2-7, with D unresolved. The V gene lost 4 bases and the J gene lost 6 bases, with 16 bases spanning the gap. The CDR3 is made up of 14 amino acids. Germline assignment: CDR1 WSHSY and CDR2 SAAADI. In nucleotides, the CDR3 is TGCGCCAGCAGTGCCACCGCCACAACCGGCGAGCAGTACTTC. Translating gives CASSATATTGEQYF.

This clonotype turned up a few times. This chain joins TRBV6-1 and TRBJ1-4; D unresolved. Per germline, CDR1 MNHNS and CDR2 SASEGT. The CDR3 sequence is 16 residues long. Trimming stripped 0 bases from V and 0 bases from J, with 8 bases between. The CDR3 nucleotides read TGTGCCAGCAGTGAAGCAGGATATGCAACTAATGAAAAACTGTTTTTT. It specifies CASSEAGYATNEKLFF.

This clonotype was picked up many times. The rearrangement links TRBV4-1 to TRBJ2-7; 10 nucleotides match TRBD2. Unmatched junction bases numbered 10, after V lost 5 bases and J lost 0 bases. The CDR3 spans 17 residues. Per the germline V gene, CDR1 is MGHRA and CDR2 is YSYEKL. CDR3 in DNA: TGCGCCAGCAGCGCCCTAGCGGGGGTCGGCTTCTCCTACGAGCAGTACGTC. It translates to CASSALAGVGFSYEQYV.

This clonotype was seen a handful of times. The V gene is TRBV6-4, the J gene TRBJ2-7, with D perhaps matching TRBD1 (6 bases). The CDR3 has 13 residues. The germline gives CDR1 MRHNA, CDR2 SNTAGT. Trimming left V 8 bases short and J 0 bases short, with 11 bases between. Here the CDR3 DNA reads TGTGCCAGCCTCGGACAGACCTCCTACGAGCAGTACGTC. It translates to CASLGQTSYEQYV.

This clonotype was observed many times. The gene calls are TRBV5-1 and TRBJ2-7; TRBD1 matches 10 bases. Germline V gene sequence: CDR1 SGHRS, CDR2 YFSETQ. This CDR3 comprises 15 residues. The J segment lost 5 bases and the V segment lost 0 bases, leaving 5 bases of the junction unmatched. The CDR3 DNA follows: TGCGCCAGCAGCTTGGAGGGACAGGGGTTCGACGAGCAGTACGTC. Translated, it gives CASSLEGQGFDEQYV.

This chain uses TRBV27 with TRBJ1-2; D ambiguous. Trimming pared 4 bases from V and 9 bases from J, leaving 24 bases between. CDR3 length equals 16 residues. CDR1 and CDR2 (germline): MNHEY, SMNVEV (reference sequence). The CDR3 DNA sequence: TGTGCCAGCAGTTCCCTAACGGGAGATTATTTATCCCGCTACACCTTC. This codes for CASSSLTGDYLSRYTF.

This clonotype occurred many times. This chain joins TRBV7-9 and TRBJ2-2; 7 bases fit TRBD1. The CDR3 has 15 residues. V lost 4 bases, J lost 8 bases, and 10 bases stayed unmatched. Germline V CDR1 and CDR2: SEHNR, FQNEAQ (reference sequence). The CDR3 DNA sequence: TGTGCCAGCAGCTCACCGGGACAGAGAACGGGGGAGCTGTTTTTT. It translates to CASSSPGQRTGELFF.

There are a few counts of this clonotype. The chain carries TRBV9 and TRBJ2-2; D might be TRBD1 or TRBD2, each matching 5 bases. The length of the CDR3 is 15 residues. Trimming removed 6 bases at V and 2 bases at J, with 14 bases between. The V gene's germline CDR1 is SGDLS and CDR2 YYNGEE. CDR3 in DNA: TGTGCCAGCACCCAGGGACCCTTTAACACCGGGGAGCTGTTTTTT. It codes for CASTQGPFNTGELFF.

This clonotype was counted ten times or more. The rearrangement uses TRBV19 and TRBJ1-1, with D possibly matching TRBD1 (5 bases). V was trimmed by 6 bases and J by 4 bases, leaving 12 bases between them. CDR3 length: 13 amino acids. From germline, CDR1 is LNHDA and CDR2 SQIVND (reference sequence). Here the CDR3 DNA reads TGTGCCAGTAGCCTCGGGGGATTCACTGAAGCTTTCTTT. Translated: CASSLGGFTEAFF.

The chain links TRBV7-2 to TRBJ2-4; 8 bases match TRBD2. Germline assignment: CDR1 SGHTA and CDR2 FQGNSA. The J segment lost 4 bases and the V segment lost 7 bases, leaving 9 bases of the junction unmatched. This CDR3 has 15 amino acids. The CDR3 loop reads CASNPGGGTKNIQYF. DNA of the CDR3: TGTGCCAGCAACCCGGGGGGGGGCACAAAAAACATTCAGTACTTC.

This clonotype was picked up a small number of times. The chain is built from TRBV7-2 and TRBJ2-1; a weak D match, TRBD1 (5 bases). V lost 4 bases to trimming and J lost 5 bases, with 9 bases between them. The CDR3 runs 13 residues. Germline V CDR1 and CDR2: SGHTA, FQGNSA. The DNA for the CDR3 is TGTGCCAGCAGCTCAGGACACAACAATGAGCAGTTCTTC. As protein: CASSSGHNNEQFF.

Only a few counts were recorded for this clonotype. The chain has TRBV11-2 and TRBJ2-4; no firm D call. This CDR3 spans 13 amino acids. The ends were cut back, 0 bases at V and 8 bases at J, with 8 bases in the middle. Germline values: CDR1 SGHAT, CDR2 FQNNGV. In DNA, the CDR3 is TGTGCCAGCAGCTTAGATGCGGTCGACATTCAGTACTTC. Encoded protein: CASSLDAVDIQYF.

This clonotype was detected many times. The chain links TRBV4-3 to TRBJ1-5, with a possible D match to TRBD1 (5 bases). The CDR3 consists of 13 residues. Trimming took off 0 bases at V and 9 bases at J, with 9 bases between the two ends. Germline V gene sequence: CDR1 LGHNA, CDR2 YSLEER. The CDR3 loop is CASSQDIGGPQHF. CDR3 in DNA: TGCGCCAGCAGCCAAGATATCGGGGGGCCCCAGCATTTT.

The J gene is TRBJ2-5, the V gene TRBV21-1; the table's D call, TRBD1, has no DNA check behind it. TRBV21-1 is termed a pseudogene. The CDR3 runs to 11 residues. The CDR3 spells CASNSAGAQYF. CDR3 DNA sequence: TGTGCCAGCAACTCAGCCGGGGCCCAGTACTTC.

The chain is built from TRBV5-1 and TRBJ2-3; 8 nucleotides agree with TRBD2. V trimming: 4 bases; J trimming: 4 bases; junction bases outside the gene matches: 5. This CDR3 has 14 residues. Germline V gene lookup returns CDR1 SGHRS and CDR2 YFSETQ. The CDR3 reads CASSRGGGADTQYF. For the CDR3, the DNA is TGCGCCAGCAGCCGGGGGGGCGGGGCAGATACGCAGTATTTT.